These T cell receptor beta chains were read from a single sample in a study of T cells after yellow fever vaccination. TCRdb fed the 5' RACE reads into MiXCR, producing one record per CDR3 protein. The sample records just under 600,000 distinct CDR3 sequences, approximately 13% being singletons. Sequencing was performed on PBMCs, taken on the day of the yellow fever booster vaccination. The source of these receptors is a man aged 25 to 45 who received the YFV17D yellow fever vaccine. CDR3s include the opening cysteine and the closing phenylalanine or tryptophan. A D gene is named only where the DNA matches it firmly. Part of the rows lack a size; the others show once, few, many or a class for expanded clones.

TRBJ2-3 TRBV25-1 - once TGTGCCAGCAGTAAGTTCGGGGATACGCAGTATTTT CASSKFGDTQYF
TRBJ2-6 TRBV27 - - TGTGCCAGCAGCAGTAAGGCCCAGGGGGCCAACGTCCTGACTTTC CASSSKAQGANVLTF
TRBJ1-1 TRBV18 - many TGTGCCAGCAGCCCGGACACTGAAGCTTTCTTT CASSPDTEAFF
TRBJ1-2 TRBV19 - few TGTGCCAGTAGTATAGCTCCGGCAACACTATCCAACTATGGCTACACCTTC CASSIAPATLSNYGYTF
TRBJ1-5 TRBV29-1 - - TGCAGCGTTGGATCCGGGGACCAGCCCCAGCATTTT CSVGSGDQPQHF
TRBJ2-1 TRBV15 - - TGTGCCACCAGCAGAGATGGGGGGGCCTCCTACAATGAGCAGTTCTTC CATSRDGGASYNEQFF
TRBJ2-7 TRBV10-3 TRBD2 many TGTGCCATAGGGGAGGGCTCCTACGAGCAGTACTTC CAIGEGSYEQYF
TRBJ2-3 TRBV20-1 TRBD2 many TGCAGTGCTAGGGTAGCGGGAGTTGGTACGCAGTATTTT CSARVAGVGTQYF
TRBJ2-7 TRBV5-1 TRBD1 - TGCGCCAGCAGCTTGGGCGGGGGACAGGGGTTCGACGAGCAGTACTTC CASSLGGGQGFDEQYF
TRBJ2-1 TRBV20-1 TRBD2 - TGCAGTGCAAATCCCGGGACTAGCCCCTACAATGAGCAGTTCTTC CSANPGTSPYNEQFF
TRBJ2-7 TRBV2 TRBD1 few TGTGCCAGCAGACCGGACAGGGCTCTCTACGAGCAGTACTTC CASRPDRALYEQYF
TRBJ2-6 TRBV3-1 - few TGTGCCAGCAGCCCCCGTACTGGGGCCAACGTCCTGACTTTC CASSPRTGANVLTF
TRBJ2-7 TRBV7-2 - - TGTGCCAGCAGCTTAGCGACTGGGACTCAGCAGTACTTC CASSLATGTQQYF
TRBJ2-7 TRBV4-3 - few TGCGCCAGCAGCCAAGATAGGGCTTGGGAGCAGTACTTC CASSQDRAWEQYF
TRBJ2-7 TRBV13 TRBD2 many TGTGCCAGCAGCTTATGGACGGGGGGCGAGCAGTACTTC CASSLWTGGEQYF
TRBJ2-1 TRBV5-6 - few TGTGCCAGCAGACCCCGAACCTACAATGAGCAGTTCTTC CASRPRTYNEQFF
TRBJ1-2 TRBV19 - - TGTGCCAGTAGTGAGAACAGAGGCTATGGCTACACCTTC CASSENRGYGYTF
TRBJ2-7 TRBV7-6 TRBD2 few TGTGCCAGCAGCTCCACCGGGACTAGCGGGAGATACGAGCAGTACTTC CASSSTGTSGRYEQYF
TRBJ1-2 TRBV7-2 TRBD1 - TGTGCCAGCAGCACCGGGACAGGGTCCTATGGCTACACCTTC CASSTGTGSYGYTF
TRBJ2-7 TRBV28 - few TGTGCCAGCAGCCCCGGAGGTTTAGTTCTCGAGCAGTACTTC CASSPGGLVLEQYF
TRBJ2-2 TRBV7-2 - - TGTGCCAGCAGCCCGGGACCGGGACTGGCTCCCGGGGAGCTGTTTTTT CASSPGPGLAPGELFF
TRBJ2-2 TRBV12-3/TRBV12-4 - many TGTGCCAGCAGTTCGACAGGCAACACCGGGGAGCTGTTTTTT CASSSTGNTGELFF
TRBJ2-3 TRBV5-1 TRBD2 - TGCGCCAGCAAGTCTGTAGCGGGAGCAGATACGCAGTATTTT CASKSVAGADTQYF
TRBJ2-5 TRBV7-2 - few TGTGCCAGCAGCTTTTACAGGGCAGGTGCTGAGACCCAGTACTTC CASSFYRAGAETQYF
TRBJ2-5 TRBV2 - few TGTGCCAGCAGGCCGGGGAGAGCCATCCAAGAGACCCAGTACTTC CASRPGRAIQETQYF
TRBJ1-5 TRBV20-1 - few TGCAGTGCTAGAGGGGCGAGAGAAGGGCCCCAGCATTTT CSARGAREGPQHF
TRBJ2-6 TRBV5-8 TRBD1 once TGTGCCAGCGGACAGGGCCAGGACTCTGGGGCCAACGTCCTGACTTTC CASGQGQDSGANVLTF
TRBJ2-7 TRBV11-2 TRBD2 - TGTGCCAGCAGCGATAGCGGGCGAGCCTACGAGCAGTACTTC CASSDSGRAYEQYF
TRBJ2-7 TRBV5-1 - - TGCGCCAGCAGCGACACAGTACTTACCTACGAGCAGTACTTC CASSDTVLTYEQYF
TRBJ2-7 TRBV3-1 - - TGTGCCAGCAGCCAAGGTTCCCACGAGCAGTACTTC CASSQGSHEQYF
TRBJ2-7 TRBV7-9 TRBD1 - TGTGCCAGCAGCACCGCGACAGGGGGCGCGTACGAGCAGTACTTC CASSTATGGAYEQYF
TRBJ2-7 TRBV29-1 TRBD2 few TGCAGCGTTGAGGTACTAGCGGGAGTCGCCTACGAGCAGTACTTC CSVEVLAGVAYEQYF
TRBJ1-1 TRBV6-1 - few TGTGTCAGCACCAGGAATGGACGGAAGAACACTGAAGCTTTCTTT CVSTRNGRKNTEAFF
TRBJ2-7 TRBV29-1 - few TGCAGCGTTATTTTCTTTTTCGGCGGGCGCTCCTACGAGCAGTACTTC CSVIFFFGGRSYEQYF
TRBJ2-3 TRBV20-1 TRBD1 few TGCAGTGCTAGATCTGCCGGGACAGGGGACGATACGCAGTATTTT CSARSAGTGDDTQYF
TRBJ2-5 TRBV14 - - TGTGCCAGCAGCCAAGATCCTTCCGGGCAAGAGACCCAGTACTTC CASSQDPSGQETQYF
TRBJ2-5 TRBV7-2 - few TGTGCCAGCAGCTTAAGACCACATGGGGAGACCCAGTACTTC CASSLRPHGETQYF
TRBJ2-1 TRBV10-3 - - TGTGCCATCAGCGCCTACAATGAGCAGTTCTTC CAISAYNEQFF
TRBJ2-7 TRBV5-1 TRBD1 few TGCGCCAGCAGCTTGGGACCGGGACAGGGGGCGAACGAGCAGTACTTC CASSLGPGQGANEQYF
TRBJ1-6 TRBV25-1 - - TGTGCCAGCAGTGAATTTATCTCAGTCAATTCACCCCTCCACTTT CASSEFISVNSPLHF
TRBJ2-4 TRBV7-2 - - TGTGCCAGCAGCTTAGCCCTCCAAAACATTCAGTACTTC CASSLALQNIQYF
TRBJ2-1 TRBV7-7 TRBD2 few TGTGCCAGCAGTGGGACTAGCGGGAGAGGAGGTGAGCAGTTCTTC CASSGTSGRGGEQFF
TRBJ1-2 TRBV10-3 - few TGTGCCATCAGTGGCACGGGGGGCGCGAGTGGCTACACCTTC CAISGTGGASGYTF
TRBJ2-3 TRBV12-3/TRBV12-4 TRBD2 - TGTACCAGCAGTTCCACTTGGGATAGCGGGAAAAGCACAGATACGCAGTATTTT CTSSSTWDSGKSTDTQYF
TRBJ1-2 TRBV4-3 TRBD1 - TGCGCCAGCAGCGGGCAGGGGGCGGACTATGGCTACACCTTC CASSGQGADYGYTF
TRBJ2-1 TRBV24-1 TRBD2 - TGTGCCACCAGTGATAGTTTCGGGAGGGGGGGTATGGCTAGCTCCTACAATGAGCAGTTCTTC CATSDSFGRGGMASSYNEQFF
TRBJ2-1 TRBV6-2/TRBV6-3 TRBD2 few TGTGCCAGCAACTCGGGACTAGCGGGAGGTGATGAGCAGTTCTTC CASNSGLAGGDEQFF
TRBJ2-7 TRBV20-1 TRBD2 few TGCAGTGCTAGCGATACTAGCGGGAGGCCGGGTGAGCAGTACTTC CSASDTSGRPGEQYF
TRBJ1-1 TRBV6-6 TRBD1 few TGTGCCAGCAGTTCCCAGGGGGGGTCCTTCTTT CASSSQGGSFF
TRBJ2-7 TRBV29-1 - - TGCAGCGTTTCAGGGAACTCCTACGAGCAGTACTTC CSVSGNSYEQYF
TRBJ2-7 TRBV29-1 TRBD1 - TGCAGCGTTGAAATTGACAGGGCCTACGAGCAGTACTTC CSVEIDRAYEQYF
TRBJ2-7 TRBV3-1 - few TGTGCCAGCAGCCAAGCAGGGATCGGGCAGTACTTC CASSQAGIGQYF
TRBJ2-1 TRBV3-1 - few TGTGCCAGCAGCCCCTACGCTGGCGCAACTGAGCAGTTCTTC CASSPYAGATEQFF
TRBJ2-2 TRBV6-2/TRBV6-3 TRBD2 many TGTGCCAGCAGCGCTACTAGCGGGGGTTACGCCGGGGAGCTGTTTTTT CASSATSGGYAGELFF
TRBJ2-5 TRBV7-2 - few TGTGCCAGCAGCTTAGGTTGGGGGGCTAAGGAGACCCAGTACTTC CASSLGWGAKETQYF